The clone carrying this T cell receptor beta chain turned up a few times. Described time point: sample taken at primary tumor resection. V lost 5 bases and J 7 bases, leaving 15 bases between the germline ends. The germline V gene has CDR1 DFQATT and CDR2 SNEGSKA (reference sequence). This CDR3 region has 13 residues. The data were taken from a study of spatial heterogeneity in lung cancer. Turning to the study itself: Beta-chain sequences consistently outnumbered alpha-chain sequences in detection.

TCRdb reprocessed the 5' RACE reads via MiXCR and lists one record per CDR3 protein. Of tens of thousands of distinct CDR3 sequences listed, approximately 8% are singletons. The rearrangement joins TRBV20-1 to TRBJ2-1; D possibly corresponds to TRBD2 (5 bases). Sequencing used PBMCs, obtained at surgery. This TCR was recovered from a male donor with early-stage non-small cell lung cancer. In DNA form, the CDR3 reads TGCAGTGCTCCCCTACGTAGCGAAAATGAGCAGTTCTTC. Translating it yields CSAPLRSENEQFF.